This TCR beta chain is from a study of T cells in Graves' hyperthyroidism and ophthalmopathy. There are many counts of this clonotype. Its antigen is not identified. Uncontrolled infection, other autoimmune disease, pregnancy or lactation led to exclusion. The CDR3 spans 15 residues. Germline CDR1 and CDR2: LGHDT and YNNKEL (reference sequence). Trimming cost V 1 base and J 5 bases, with 12 bases left between them. Findings and limits, study-wide: Ophthalmopathy was predicted by the model a median of 6.5 months ahead of onset. Ophthalmopathy could be told apart from stable hyperthyroidism with a 13 V-J model. The majority of expanded thyroid clonotypes above 0.001 also appeared in blood.

RNA transcripts served as the template for amplifying TCR beta CDR3 regions. HTBI primers were used for first-round RT-PCR of the TCR CDR3. TCRdb independently ran MiXCR on the multiplex PCR reads; one entry per CDR3 protein. The sample includes some 600,000 distinct CDR3 sequences, about 15% of them seen just once. Specimen: blood. This receptor was identified in a woman in her 30s with Graves' hyperthyroidism that later progressed to Graves' ophthalmopathy. This sequence joins TRBV3-1 and TRBJ1-5; D might be TRBD1 (5 bases). Written as DNA, the CDR3 is TGTGCCAGCAGCCAAGTATCAGGGATGGATCAGCCCCAGCATTTT. It yields the protein CASSQVSGMDQPQHF.